The source of this T cell receptor (beta chain) is a study of blood T cells in healthy people across ages. Study-wide points: Age advanced and TCR beta diversity per million T cells fell, roughly linearly.

Germline CDR1 SEHNR, CDR2 FQNEAQ (reference sequence). Trimming cost V 5 bases and J 7 bases, with 15 bases left between them. The CDR3 length is 14 residues. This clonotype is a singleton in its sample. Its target is unknown. The use of a sample-barcoded 5' primer and a J-beta primer mix characterized a second PCR of roughly 7 to 12 cycles. MiXCR, applied by TCRdb to the 5' RACE reads, yields one record per CDR3 protein. The sample lists about 1,600,000 distinct CDR3 sequences; around 39% were seen once. The chain recombines TRBV7-9 with TRBJ2-1; D is possibly TRBD1 (6 bases). Sequenced input: blood. The receptor was isolated from a woman aged 18-29 years in good health. CDR3 DNA: TGTGCCAGCAGCCCCTCCGCCACAGGGAATGAGCAGTTCTTC. Protein: CASSPSATGNEQFF.